The entry that follows covers one T cell receptor beta chain sequence. What antigen it recognizes has not been identified. No quality values exist for individual bases; no much larger clone is one base distant. The method behind the library was the immunoSEQ multiplex PCR assay. The multiplex PCR relied on a mix of 60 forward primers for TCR Vbeta segments and 13 reverse primers for TCR Jbeta segments. The CDR3 region of rearranged TCR beta genes was amplified from genomic DNA by a multiplex PCR assay. The amplified TCR beta libraries were sequenced on the Illumina HiSeq System as 87-base-pair reads. On the study's bioinformatics: Across the 670 or so repertoires, a later analysis counted 60 million to 90 million unique TCR beta chains, around 11 million of which were shared by at least two donors. To remove PCR and sequencing errors, raw reads were error-corrected and collapsed into unique sequences using a nearest-neighbor algorithm that merged closely related sequences. CDR3 sequences were aligned to IMGT reference sequences to assign V, D and J gene segments. For a sequence to be retained, a match of at least six nucleotides was required to both a V gene segment and a J gene segment. A rearrangement counted as productive if the CDR3 had no stop codons and remained in frame with V and J, and every other rearrangement counted as non-productive. Following IMGT convention, CDR3 was defined as the stretch from the second conserved V-encoded cysteine up to the conserved J-encoded phenylalanine. The earlier analysis of 587 of the donors excluded sequences that lacked an unambiguous match to a single V gene segment. In an earlier analysis of 587 of the donors, V segments were called functional above 56.7% productive rearrangements and were called segregating when the between-donor standard deviation exceeded 5%. A statistical classification framework was developed to diagnose cytomegalovirus status using the catalog of TCR beta chain sequences. In a later analysis, V and J genes were assigned by comparing TCR nucleotide sequences against IMGT/GENE-DB human TR gene sequences. Using the TCRdist pipeline, a later analysis assigned CDR3 sequences along with most-parsimonious VDJ recombination scenarios. In a later analysis, every TCR beta chain was defined by the combination of its CDR3 amino acid sequence and its V-gene family, and reads without a unique V-gene family were dropped. As a way to deal with suspected cross-contamination and a sequencing artifact, a later analysis dropped roughly 620 nucleotide sequences that were highly shared and had low generation probability. A later analysis calculated a clonal expansion index for each public chain from normalized within-repertoire ranks of inferred template counts. Generation probabilities in a later analysis came from a VDJ recombination model fitted to out-of-frame rearrangements, and those results were checked against IGoR. A later analysis scored TCR-TCR, TCR-HLA and TCR-CMV co-occurrence with hypergeometric tests, applying a repertoire-size bias correction to TCR pairs. A later analysis estimated false discovery rates by permuting HLA or CMV assignments 20 times. In a later analysis, co-occurring TCRs were grouped with DBSCAN, and TCRdist sequence similarity was added when clustering was performed within HLA-allele-positive subsets. For co-occurrence clustering, repertoires with fewer than 30,000 or more than 120,000 public chains were excluded, along with a handful of repertoires with anomalous nucleotide sharing. Held by TCRdb, this immuneACCESS table contains in-frame sequences only and omits some clones. Under half of the omission traces to an unresolved V gene where checked; the cause of the rest is unknown. The D gene and trimming were derived from the DNA, and the V and J assignments and clone size from that table. The sample table shows approximately 270,000 clones, and 80% are seen once. The ten largest clones add up to 0.3% to 0.35% of the sample.

The germline V gene provides CDR1 SGHRS and CDR2 YFSETQ. From cysteine to phenylalanine, the CDR3 is 15 amino acids long. Kept here is only the CDR3 DNA, which spans 45 bases and is read in frame from base 1. After removal of 0 bases from V and 1 base from J, the junction retains 3 bases not matched to a gene. The cohort comprised hundreds of healthy bone marrow donors. At the time of sampling, every cohort member was nominally healthy, though immune exposures that went unrecorded were likely present. The donor was CMV seronegative and was included in the group of around 320 seronegative cohort members. A peripheral blood sample was collected from each donor, and TCR beta sequencing was performed on peripheral blood mononuclear cells. The Qiagen DNeasy Blood Extraction Kit was used to extract genomic DNA from the blood cell samples. These data originate in a study of cytomegalovirus exposure and HLA in healthy donors (dated by TCRdb to 2017 to 2019). Looking at the study overall: According to an earlier analysis of around 600 of the donors, about 179 million T cells yielded 120 million or so unique TCR beta sequences and approximately 280 Gb of sequence data. An early release covering roughly 600 HLA-typed donors comprised about 300 gigabases of sequencing data and 65 million to 100 million unique TCR sequences. Of the 398 genotyped donors, around 81% fell in the genetic ancestry cluster associated with self-reported Caucasian donors. The study aimed to test whether cataloging public T cell receptors could reveal signatures of past pathogen exposure. Using immunosequencing, the study profiled T cell repertoires from 500 to 800 subjects and related those repertoires to cytomegalovirus serostatus. In addition to the first cohort of 666 subjects, a separate validation cohort of under 150 different subjects was used. To predict cytomegalovirus infection status, the study combined high-throughput TCR immunosequencing, statistical association of individual TCRs with disease status, and machine learning. To study patterns of TCR occurrence, a later analysis re-analyzed previously published TCR beta repertoires from 700 or so donors and added high-resolution HLA genotyping. Rather than using new phenotypic data, the later analysis identified candidate immune exposures from TCR beta sequences and from how often those sequences occurred across donors. To decide whether each TCR beta V gene segment behaved as functional or pseudogenic, an earlier analysis of some 570 of the donors relied on high-throughput TCR beta sequencing. Donor age, sex, ethnicity and CMV serostatus were compiled alongside the repertoire data. A later genetic analysis used genome-wide SNP genotypes for about 65% of the 666 donors, treating that subset as a discovery cohort. Every repertoire in the discovery cohort had been generated on one and the same sequencing platform. Both class I and class II loci were covered by HLA typing, at four-digit resolution. Typing coverage varied by locus: roughly 629-630 donors for A, B, C, DRB1 and DQB1; more than 500 for DQA1; around 570 for DPA1; approximately 470 for DPB1. About five DR-DQ haplotypes were handled as single units for association and clustering, since linkage in the cohort was strong. Across approximately 400 genotyped donors of the cohort, an average of approximately 240,000 unique TCR beta nucleotide sequences per donor were sequenced, and about a sixth of those sequences were non-productive. The study at large found these results: Presence/absence analyses assumed roughly uniform sequencing depth across donors, an assumption that may not hold. The authors suggested that the approach could potentially be extended to other disease states and immunological phenotypes. Because counts were too low, seventeen rarely observed V segments, including chromosome 9 orphons, were excluded from the earlier analysis of some 540 of the donors. CMV serostatus was the only immune exposure information available for the cohort. In a later genetic analysis, a missense DCLRE1C variant was associated with V-gene and J-gene trimming of TCR beta chains, and the association was replicated in an independent cohort. Because some donors lacked HLA typing at each locus, the association tests relied only on the typed subset. While some public TCRs were present in many individuals, most TCR sequences turned up only very rarely across donors. A few of the identified cytomegalovirus-associated TCR beta chains were confirmed in vitro to be specific for cytomegalovirus antigens. In an earlier analysis of under 600 of the donors, most TCR beta V segments were observed in productive rearrangements about 90% or about 30% of the time, broadly matching IMGT annotations. A further reported finding was that TCR beta sequences accurately predicted the HLA-A and HLA-B alleles for most subjects in the first cohort. When HLA alleles, especially DR and DQ, strongly co-occurred, TCR associations were difficult to assign to individual alleles. This cohort had only TCR beta chains sequenced, and the lack of alpha or paired-chain data limited which features could be detected. In a later analysis, HLA-associated TCR beta chains showed more clonal expansion and lower generation probabilities than non-associated chains that were equally common. Cytomegalovirus status was reported to be diagnosed by the classifier with high specificity and sensitivity in both the original and validation cohorts. Some IMGT-functional V segments, including TRBV6-2 and TRBV6-3, could not be distinguished by the 87-base-pair reads and were therefore excluded. In a later analysis, the rate of TCR association differed among HLA loci, with DRB1 alleles having the most associated TCRs and HLA-C alleles having the fewest. Specific HLA alleles were associated with roughly 17,000 TCR beta sequences at a false discovery rate of 0.05 in a later analysis. Correlated functional status among segregating V segments might reflect linkage disequilibrium, but an unknown experimental factor could not be ruled out. A later analysis found that most CMV-associated TCR beta chains appeared HLA-restricted, with HLA associations seemingly driven largely by CMV exposure. In a later genetic analysis, fewer N-insertions in productive TCRs were reported among donors in an Asian-associated ancestry cluster than the roughly 640-donor mean. In a later analysis, several top co-occurrence clusters were reported to appear linked to parvovirus B19, influenza, CMV and Epstein-Barr virus. In the study, approximately 160 TCR beta chains were listed as associated with cytomegalovirus. A cluster of highly shared sequence variants was judged likely to represent a technical artifact of the sequencing pipeline.

The chain links TRBV5-1 with TRBJ1-1; TRBD1 aligns with 7 central bases. The source is a girl aged 2 to 10 in good health and CMV-seronegative. The material sequenced was PBMCs. The nucleotide sequence reads as follows: TGCGCCAGCAGCTTGGTGGGACAGTCGAACACTGAAGCTTTCTTT. It encodes CASSLVGQSNTEAFF.